Listed below are T cell receptor beta chains from one sample, sequenced in a study of shared clonotypes between healthy human individuals. Assay used: immunoSEQ multiplex PCR; TCRdb lists only in-frame clones, some missing. The sample holds 1.5 million to 2.5 million clones; about 95% are singletons and the top ten take approximately 1%. Source material: naive CD8+ T cells sorted from blood. The receptors stem from a man aged 18 to 35 in good health. CDR3s include the opening cysteine and the closing phenylalanine or tryptophan. The D gene is left open where the match is weak. Rows may omit the clone size; those that give it use once, few, many or a size class.

size	D	V	J	DNA	CDR3
NA	TRBD2	TRBV6-5	TRBJ2-7	TGTGCCAGCAGTTCCGACGTAGGACTAGCGGACTACGAGCAGTACTTC	CASSSDVGLADYEQYF
once	NA	TRBV19	TRBJ2-7	TGTGCCAGTAGTATATGGGGAGGAACCTCCTACGAGCAGTACTTC	CASSIWGGTSYEQYF
NA	TRBD2	TRBV18	TRBJ2-7	TGTGCCAGCTCACCTGGCGGGAGCCTCTACGAGCAGTACTTC	CASSPGGSLYEQYF
once	NA	TRBV5-6	TRBJ1-2	TGTGCCAGCAGCGTTTCGGACTATGGCTACACCTTC	CASSVSDYGYTF
NA	NA	TRBV4-1	TRBJ2-7	TGCGCCAGCAGCCAAAAGGGGGGCATCTACGAGCAGTACTTC	CASSQKGGIYEQYF
NA	TRBD2	TRBV5-1	TRBJ2-7	TGCGCCAGCAGCTTGGGACTAGCGGCCTCCTTCTACGAGCAGTACTTC	CASSLGLAASFYEQYF
NA	NA	TRBV11-3	TRBJ2-3	TGTGCCAGCAGCTCCGGACTATCCGATACGCAGTATTTT	CASSSGLSDTQYF
NA	NA	TRBV15	TRBJ2-1	TGTGCCACCAGCAGCGCACTGAACTTCCTGGACAATGAGCAGTTCTTC	CATSSALNFLDNEQFF
NA	TRBD2	TRBV7-6	TRBJ2-5	TGTGCCAGCAGCCCAGGGGGGTCCGGACTAGCGGGAGTTTGGCAAGAGACCCAGTACTTC	CASSPGGSGLAGVWQETQYF
NA	TRBD1	TRBV27	TRBJ2-1	TGTGCCAGCAGTCCTACCACAGGGGGCTTCTCCTACAATGAGCAGTTCTTC	CASSPTTGGFSYNEQFF
NA	NA	TRBV30	TRBJ2-3	TGTGCCTGGATCCCTCCCGGGGGCGGGGCAGATACGCAGTATTTT	CAWIPPGGGADTQYF
once	NA	TRBV27	TRBJ1-5	TGTGCCAGCAGAGGGGCAGGGAGAGATCAGCCCCAGCATTTT	CASRGAGRDQPQHF
NA	NA	TRBV2	TRBJ2-7	TGTGCCAGCAGTGGGATACAGGCCCCTGGGCACGAGCAGTACTTC	CASSGIQAPGHEQYF
NA	NA	TRBV19	TRBJ1-1	TGTGCCAGTAGTATCGCAGGGGTAGTTGAAGCTTTCTTT	CASSIAGVVEAFF
NA	NA	TRBV7-9	TRBJ2-7	TGTGCCAGCAGCTTATCCGGGGTAAGAAACGAGCAGTACTTC	CASSLSGVRNEQYF
NA	TRBD1	TRBV9	TRBJ1-3	TGTGCCAGCAGCGGGACCGGGACAGGTAGAGGAAACACCATATATTTT	CASSGTGTGRGNTIYF
NA	TRBD1	TRBV9	TRBJ2-1	TGTGCCAGCAGGGGACAGGGGGAGGACGAGCAGTTCTTC	CASRGQGEDEQFF
NA	NA	TRBV5-1	TRBJ1-1	TGCGCCAGCAGCACGAACTCAGGTGCCACTGAAGCTTTCTTT	CASSTNSGATEAFF
NA	TRBD2	TRBV5-4	TRBJ2-1	TGTGCCAGCAGCCGGGGGACTAGCGGGACAAACAATGAGCAGTTCTTC	CASSRGTSGTNNEQFF
NA	TRBD1	TRBV7-3	TRBJ2-2	TGTGCCAGCAGCCCGGGACAGGGGGTGAACACCGGGGAGCTGTTTTTT	CASSPGQGVNTGELFF
NA	TRBD1	TRBV5-6	TRBJ2-7	TGTGCCAGCAGCGGGGGGACAGGGAGGGCCTACGAGCAGTACTTC	CASSGGTGRAYEQYF
NA	NA	TRBV28	TRBJ2-7	TGTGCCAGCATGTATCAACTACCGCCGGGAGCCTACGAGCAGTACTTC	CASMYQLPPGAYEQYF
NA	NA	TRBV19	TRBJ2-7	TGTGCCAGTAGCCAGGGCTGGGGCTCCTACGAGCAGTACTTC	CASSQGWGSYEQYF
NA	NA	TRBV15	TRBJ2-7	TGTGCCACCAGCCATACGGAGGCCGCAGGGGAGCAGTACTTC	CATSHTEAAGEQYF
NA	NA	TRBV27	TRBJ1-5	TGTGCCAGCAGTTTATTGGGTTCATGGCAGCCCCAGCATTTT	CASSLLGSWQPQHF
NA	TRBD2	TRBV27	TRBJ2-5	TGTGCCAGCAGTTCCCTCTGGGGAGCGGGGGAGACCCAGTACTTC	CASSSLWGAGETQYF
NA	TRBD1	TRBV5-1	TRBJ1-1	TGCGCCAGCAGCTCGGACACAGGGGGGAACACTGAAGCTTTCTTT	CASSSDTGGNTEAFF
NA	NA	TRBV6-6	TRBJ2-5	TGTGCCAGCAGTTACGGGGGGGAGACCCAGTACTTC	CASSYGGETQYF
NA	NA	TRBV15	TRBJ1-1	TGTGCCACCAGCAGAGATCGAGGGGTAGGCACTGAAGCTTTCTTT	CATSRDRGVGTEAFF
NA	TRBD1	TRBV4-3	TRBJ1-6	TGCGCCAGCAGCCAAGATTCGGGACAGGGCTCCTATAATTCACCCCTCCACTTT	CASSQDSGQGSYNSPLHF
NA	NA	TRBV7-9	TRBJ2-2	TGTGCCAGCAGCACTTACACCGGGGAGCTGTTTTTT	CASSTYTGELFF
NA	NA	TRBV15	TRBJ2-1	TGTGCCACCAGCGAAAGACTGGTAGGGAATGAGCAGTTCTTC	CATSERLVGNEQFF
NA	NA	TRBV11-3	TRBJ2-2	TGTGCCAGCAGCTTGGGTTCCAGTAACGGCGGGGAGCTGTTTTTT	CASSLGSSNGGELFF
once	NA	TRBV4-1	TRBJ2-1	TGCGCCAGCAGCCTCCGGACCACATACAATGAGCAGTTCTTC	CASSLRTTYNEQFF
NA	NA	TRBV5-6	TRBJ1-1	TGTGCCAGCAGCTTGGGGGGGCTGAACACTGAAGCTTTCTTT	CASSLGGLNTEAFF
NA	NA	TRBV29-1	TRBJ2-7	TGCAGCGTTGGAGGGGGGTTGGCCCCCTACGAGCAGTACTTC	CSVGGGLAPYEQYF
NA	NA	TRBV4-1	TRBJ1-1	TGCGCCAGCAGCCAGACAGCAGTGAACACTGAAGCTTTCTTT	CASSQTAVNTEAFF
NA	TRBD1	TRBV6-1	TRBJ1-1	TGTGCCAGCAGTCCCGATGGACAGGGGTTGACTGAAGCTTTCTTT	CASSPDGQGLTEAFF
NA	NA	TRBV7-9	TRBJ1-2	TGTGCCAGCAGCTTAGGGGCAGGAGCTAACTATGGCTACACCTTC	CASSLGAGANYGYTF